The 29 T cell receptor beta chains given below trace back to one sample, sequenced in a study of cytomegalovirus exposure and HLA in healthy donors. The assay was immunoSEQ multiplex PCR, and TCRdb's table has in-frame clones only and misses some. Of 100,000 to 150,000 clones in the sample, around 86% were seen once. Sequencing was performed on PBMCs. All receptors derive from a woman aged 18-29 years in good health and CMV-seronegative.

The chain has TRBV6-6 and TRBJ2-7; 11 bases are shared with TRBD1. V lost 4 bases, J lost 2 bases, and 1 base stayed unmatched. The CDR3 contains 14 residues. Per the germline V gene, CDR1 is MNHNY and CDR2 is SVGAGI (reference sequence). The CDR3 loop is CASSSGQGAYEQYF. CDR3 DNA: TGTGCCAGCAGTTCGGGACAGGGGGCCTACGAGCAGTACTTC.

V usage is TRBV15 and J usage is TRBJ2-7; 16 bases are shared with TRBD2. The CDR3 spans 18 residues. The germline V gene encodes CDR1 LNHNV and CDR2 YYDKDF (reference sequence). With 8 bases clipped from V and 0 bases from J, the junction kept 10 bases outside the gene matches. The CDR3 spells CATADGTSGRVNSYEQYF. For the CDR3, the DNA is TGTGCCACCGCCGATGGGACTAGCGGGAGGGTCAACTCCTACGAGCAGTACTTC.

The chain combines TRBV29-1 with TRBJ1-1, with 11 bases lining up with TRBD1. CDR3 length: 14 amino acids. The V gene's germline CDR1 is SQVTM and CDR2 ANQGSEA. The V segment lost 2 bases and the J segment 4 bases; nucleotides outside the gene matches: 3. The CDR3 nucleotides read TGCAGCGTTGAATCGGACAGGGGGCTCACTGAAGCTTTCTTT. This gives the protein CSVESDRGLTEAFF.

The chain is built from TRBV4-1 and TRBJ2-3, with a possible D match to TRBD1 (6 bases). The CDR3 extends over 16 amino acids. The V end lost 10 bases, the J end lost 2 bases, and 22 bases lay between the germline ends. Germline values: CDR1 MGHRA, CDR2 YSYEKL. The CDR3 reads CATTYGGLVYTDTQYF. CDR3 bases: TGCGCCACCACCTATGGGGGCCTAGTTTACACAGATACGCAGTATTTT.

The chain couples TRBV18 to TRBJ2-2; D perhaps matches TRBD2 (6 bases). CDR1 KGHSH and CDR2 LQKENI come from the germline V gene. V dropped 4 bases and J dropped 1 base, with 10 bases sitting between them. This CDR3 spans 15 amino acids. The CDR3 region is CASSRRSGNTGELFF. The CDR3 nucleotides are TGTGCCAGCTCACGCCGTAGCGGGAACACCGGGGAGCTGTTTTTT.

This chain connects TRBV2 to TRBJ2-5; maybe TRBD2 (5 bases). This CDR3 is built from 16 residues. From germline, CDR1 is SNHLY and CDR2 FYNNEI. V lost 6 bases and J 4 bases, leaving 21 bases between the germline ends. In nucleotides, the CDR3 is TGTGCCAGCAGCCTTCCTAGCTTCCCAAAAGCAGAGACCCAGTACTTC. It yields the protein CASSLPSFPKAETQYF.

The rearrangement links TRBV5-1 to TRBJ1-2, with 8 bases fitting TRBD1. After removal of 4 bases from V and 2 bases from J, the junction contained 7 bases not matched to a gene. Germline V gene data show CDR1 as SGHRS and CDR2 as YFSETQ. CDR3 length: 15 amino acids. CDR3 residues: CASSPGQGANYGYTF. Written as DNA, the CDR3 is TGCGCCAGCAGCCCAGGACAGGGCGCCAACTATGGCTACACCTTC. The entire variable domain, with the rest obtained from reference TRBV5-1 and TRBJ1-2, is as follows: KAGVTQTPRYLIKTRGQQVTLSCSPISGHRSVSWYQQTPGQGLQFLFEYFSETQRNKGNFPGRFSGRQFSNSRSEMNVSTLELGDSALYLCASSPGQGANYGYTFGSGTRLTVV.

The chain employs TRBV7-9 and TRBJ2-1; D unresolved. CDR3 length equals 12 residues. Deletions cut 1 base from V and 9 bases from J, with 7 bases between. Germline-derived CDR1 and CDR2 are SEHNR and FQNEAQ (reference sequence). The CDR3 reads CASSLGPSEQFF. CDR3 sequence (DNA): TGTGCCAGCAGCTTAGGTCCTAGTGAGCAGTTCTTC.

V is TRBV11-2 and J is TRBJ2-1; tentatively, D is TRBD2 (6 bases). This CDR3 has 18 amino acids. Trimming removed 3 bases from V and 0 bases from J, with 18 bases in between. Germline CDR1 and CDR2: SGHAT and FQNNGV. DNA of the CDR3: TGTGCCAGCAGCTTGCGGGGCTACAAGGGAAGCTCCTACAATGAGCAGTTCTTC. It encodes CASSLRGYKGSSYNEQFF. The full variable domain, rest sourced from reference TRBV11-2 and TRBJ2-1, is EAGVAQSPRYKIIEKRQSVAFWCNPISGHATLYWYQQILGQGPKLLIQFQNNGVVDDSQLPKDRFSAERLKGVDSTLKIQPAKLEDSAVYLCASSLRGYKGSSYNEQFFGPGTRLTVL.

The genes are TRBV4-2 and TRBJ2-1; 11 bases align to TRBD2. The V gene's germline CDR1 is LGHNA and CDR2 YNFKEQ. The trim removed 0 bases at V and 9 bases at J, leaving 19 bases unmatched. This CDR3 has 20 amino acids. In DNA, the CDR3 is TGTGCCAGCAGCCAAGATCAACCGACTAGCGGGGATCGGGCTTTAGGTGAGCAGTTCTTC. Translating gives CASSQDQPTSGDRALGEQFF.

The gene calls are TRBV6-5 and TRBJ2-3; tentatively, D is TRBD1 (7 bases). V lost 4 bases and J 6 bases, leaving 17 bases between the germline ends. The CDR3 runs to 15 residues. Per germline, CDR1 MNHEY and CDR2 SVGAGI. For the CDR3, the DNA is TGTGCCAGCAGTTCGACACCCAGGGGGAGGGATACGCAGTATTTT. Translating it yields CASSSTPRGRDTQYF.

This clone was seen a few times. CDR3 DNA: TGCGCCAGCAGCCAACTAGCCCATTCCCCCTACGAGCAGTACTTC. This codes for CASSQLAHSPYEQYF. J is TRBJ2-7 and V is TRBV4-1; maybe TRBD2 (5 bases). Trimming removed 2 bases at V and 2 bases at J, with 13 bases between. The CDR3 is made up of 15 amino acids. Germline values: CDR1 MGHRA, CDR2 YSYEKL.

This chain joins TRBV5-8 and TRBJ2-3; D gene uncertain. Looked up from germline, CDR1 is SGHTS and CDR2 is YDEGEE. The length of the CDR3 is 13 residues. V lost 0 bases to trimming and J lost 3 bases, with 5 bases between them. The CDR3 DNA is TGTGCCAGCAGCTTGGCCGGTACAGATACGCAGTATTTT. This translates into CASSLAGTDTQYF.

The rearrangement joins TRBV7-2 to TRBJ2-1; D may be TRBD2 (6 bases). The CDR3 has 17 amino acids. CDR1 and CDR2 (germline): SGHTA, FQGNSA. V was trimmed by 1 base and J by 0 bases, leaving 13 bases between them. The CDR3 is CASSLDRGLSSYNEQFF. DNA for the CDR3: TGTGCCAGCAGCTTAGATCGGGGGTTGAGCTCCTACAATGAGCAGTTCTTC.

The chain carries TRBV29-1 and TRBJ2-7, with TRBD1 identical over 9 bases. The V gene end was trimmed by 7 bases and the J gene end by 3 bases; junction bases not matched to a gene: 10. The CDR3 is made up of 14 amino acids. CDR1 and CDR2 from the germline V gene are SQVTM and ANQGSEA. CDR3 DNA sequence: TGCAGCGCGAGCCATGGGACAGGGAACTACGAGCAGTACTTC. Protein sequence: CSASHGTGNYEQYF.

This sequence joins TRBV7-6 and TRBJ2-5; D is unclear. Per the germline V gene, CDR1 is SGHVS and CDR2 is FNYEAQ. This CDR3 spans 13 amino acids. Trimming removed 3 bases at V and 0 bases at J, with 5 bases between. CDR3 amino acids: CASSFEYQETQYF. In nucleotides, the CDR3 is TGTGCCAGCAGCTTTGAGTACCAAGAGACCCAGTACTTC.

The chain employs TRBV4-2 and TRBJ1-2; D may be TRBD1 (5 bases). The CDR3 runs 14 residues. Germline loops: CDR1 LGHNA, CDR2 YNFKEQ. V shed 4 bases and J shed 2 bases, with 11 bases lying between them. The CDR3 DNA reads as TGTGCCAGCAGCCGTTTGGGGGGGAACTATGGCTACACCTTC. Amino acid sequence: CASSRLGGNYGYTF.

The CDR3 DNA follows: TGTGCCACCTGGACAGGGCATAACTATGGCTACACCTTC. It specifies CATWTGHNYGYTF. The rearrangement links TRBV19 to TRBJ1-2, with 8 nucleotides matching TRBD1. The J segment lost 1 base and the V segment lost 10 bases, leaving 5 bases of the junction unmatched. The V gene's germline CDR1 is LNHDA and CDR2 SQIVND (reference sequence). This CDR3 comprises 13 residues.

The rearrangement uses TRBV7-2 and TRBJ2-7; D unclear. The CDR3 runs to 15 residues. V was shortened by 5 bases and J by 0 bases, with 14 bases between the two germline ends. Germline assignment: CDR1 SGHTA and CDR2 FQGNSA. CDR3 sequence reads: CASSRLAVTSYEQYF. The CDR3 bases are TGTGCCAGCAGCCGGCTGGCGGTCACCTCCTACGAGCAGTACTTC.

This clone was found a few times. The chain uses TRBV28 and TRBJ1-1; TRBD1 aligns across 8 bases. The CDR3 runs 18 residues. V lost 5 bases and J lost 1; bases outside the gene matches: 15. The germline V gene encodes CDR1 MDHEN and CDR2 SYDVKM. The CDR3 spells CASSTRTGSVLTNTEAFF. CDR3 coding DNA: TGTGCCAGCAGTACCCGGACAGGGTCGGTGTTGACGAACACTGAAGCTTTCTTT.

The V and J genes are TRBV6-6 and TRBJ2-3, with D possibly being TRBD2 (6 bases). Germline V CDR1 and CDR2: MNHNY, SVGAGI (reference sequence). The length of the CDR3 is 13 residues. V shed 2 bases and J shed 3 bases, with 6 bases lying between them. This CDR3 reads CASSYRETDTQYF. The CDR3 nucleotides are TGTGCCAGCAGTTACCGGGAGACAGATACGCAGTATTTT.

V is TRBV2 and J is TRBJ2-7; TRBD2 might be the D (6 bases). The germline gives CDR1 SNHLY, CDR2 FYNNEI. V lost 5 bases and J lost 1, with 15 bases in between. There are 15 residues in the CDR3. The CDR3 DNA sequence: TGTGCCAGCAGTACACCGACGGGGAGGTCCTACGAGCAGTACTTC. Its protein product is CASSTPTGRSYEQYF.

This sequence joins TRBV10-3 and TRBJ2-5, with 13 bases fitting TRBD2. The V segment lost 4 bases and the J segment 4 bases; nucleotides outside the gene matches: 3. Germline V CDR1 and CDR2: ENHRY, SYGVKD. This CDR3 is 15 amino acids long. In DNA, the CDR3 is TGTGCCATCAGTGGACTAGCGGGAGGAGTAGAGACCCAGTACTTC. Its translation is CAISGLAGGVETQYF.

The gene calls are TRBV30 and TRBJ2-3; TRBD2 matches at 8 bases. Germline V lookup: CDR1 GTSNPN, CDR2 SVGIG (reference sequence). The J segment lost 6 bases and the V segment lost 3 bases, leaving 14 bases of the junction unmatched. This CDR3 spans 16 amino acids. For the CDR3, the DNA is TGTGCCTGGAGGACCCCCCGACTAGCGTTCTTCGATACGCAGTATTTT. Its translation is CAWRTPRLAFFDTQYF.

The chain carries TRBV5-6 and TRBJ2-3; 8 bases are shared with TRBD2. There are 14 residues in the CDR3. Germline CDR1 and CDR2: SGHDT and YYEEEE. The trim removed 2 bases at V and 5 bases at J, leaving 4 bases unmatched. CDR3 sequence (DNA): TGTGCCAGCAGCTTAGCGGGAGCGGGAGATACGCAGTATTTT. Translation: CASSLAGAGDTQYF.

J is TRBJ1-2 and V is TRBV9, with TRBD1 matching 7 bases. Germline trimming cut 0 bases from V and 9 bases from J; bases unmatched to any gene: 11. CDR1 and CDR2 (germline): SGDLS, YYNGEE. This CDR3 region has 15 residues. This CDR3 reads CASSVGGGDSSSYTF. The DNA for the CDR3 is TGTGCCAGCAGCGTAGGTGGAGGGGACAGCTCGAGCTACACCTTC.

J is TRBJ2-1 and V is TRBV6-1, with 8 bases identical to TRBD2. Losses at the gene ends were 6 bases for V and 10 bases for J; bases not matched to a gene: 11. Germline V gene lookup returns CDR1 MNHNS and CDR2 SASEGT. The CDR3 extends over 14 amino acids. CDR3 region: CASRRLLAVGEQFF. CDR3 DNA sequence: TGTGCCAGCAGAAGGTTACTAGCGGTCGGGGAGCAGTTCTTC.

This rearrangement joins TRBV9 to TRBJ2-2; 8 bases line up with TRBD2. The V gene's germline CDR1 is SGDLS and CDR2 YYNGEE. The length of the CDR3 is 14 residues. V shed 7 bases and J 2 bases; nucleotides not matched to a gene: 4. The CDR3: CASHTSGNTGELFF. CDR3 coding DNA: TGTGCCAGCCACACTAGCGGCAACACCGGGGAGCTGTTTTTT.

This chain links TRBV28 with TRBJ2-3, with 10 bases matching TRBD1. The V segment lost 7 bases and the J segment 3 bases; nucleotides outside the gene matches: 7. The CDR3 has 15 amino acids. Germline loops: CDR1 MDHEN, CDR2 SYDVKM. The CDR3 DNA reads TGTGCCAGCAACCCCGGACAGGGGGAAACAGATACGCAGTATTTT. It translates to CASNPGQGETDTQYF. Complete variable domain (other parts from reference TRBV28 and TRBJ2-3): DVKVTQSSRYLVKRTGEKVFLECVQDMDHENMFWYRQDPGLGLRLIYFSYDVKMKEKGDIPEGYSVSREKKERFSLILESASTNQTSMYLCASNPGQGETDTQYFGPGTRLTVL.